These 7 T cell receptor beta chains share one sample of origin, sequenced in a study of Ad26.COV2.S vaccination and SARS-CoV-2 variants. TCRdb's table, derived via immunoSEQ multiplex PCR, lists solely in-frame clones and lacks some. The table lists about 400,000 clones, about 85% of them singletons. Treatment of the sample: around 19 received Ad26.COV2.S at low or high dose, single or two shots; roughly five received placebo; per-sample allocation not given. It was on day 63 after the first vaccine or placebo injection that samples were taken. Sequencing used peripheral blood, obtained in a trial of Ad26.COV2.S vaccine versus placebo. The receptors here all came from a person aged 18-65 years who received the Ad26.COV2.S COVID-19 vaccine or a placebo.

The V call is TRBV7-6, the J call TRBJ2-5; D uncertain. The CDR3 consists of 11 residues. Trimming took off 5 bases at V and 5 bases at J, with 6 bases between the two ends. Germline V CDR1 and CDR2: SGHVS, FNYEAQ. This chain's CDR3 is CASSPRETQYF. The DNA for the CDR3 is TGTGCCAGCAGCCCCAGGGAGACCCAGTACTTC.

V and J are TRBV6-2 or TRBV6-3 and TRBJ1-5, with 7 bases aligning to TRBD1. After removal of 6 bases from V and 3 bases from J, the junction contained 8 bases not matched to a gene. The germline gives CDR1 MNHEY, CDR2 SVGEGT. This CDR3 region has 15 residues. CDR3 DNA: TGTGCCAGCAGCCCCGACAGGGTCGTCAATCAGCCCCAGCATTTT. Translated, it gives CASSPDRVVNQPQHF.

The J gene is TRBJ1-5, the V gene TRBV5-6; D ambiguous. This CDR3 contains 14 residues. The germline V and J ends were trimmed by 4 bases and 2 bases, with 10 bases remaining between them. The germline gives CDR1 SGHDT, CDR2 YYEEEE. CDR3 DNA: TGTGCCAGCAGCGGTTCCGGCGGCAATCAGCCCCAGCATTTT. Residues: CASSGSGGNQPQHF.

The rearrangement uses TRBV10-3 and TRBJ1-2; D not resolved. There are 13 residues in the CDR3. Germline CDR1 is ENHRY and CDR2 is SYGVKD. Deletions cut 6 bases from V and 4 bases from J, with 12 bases between. Written as DNA, the CDR3 is TGTGCCATCAGAGACATGGCAGGCTATGGCTACACCTTC. It yields the protein CAIRDMAGYGYTF.

The chain links TRBV6-1 to TRBJ2-7; TRBD1 might be the D (6 bases). Trimming cost V 1 base and J 3 bases, with 10 bases left between them. The germline V gene has CDR1 MNHNS and CDR2 SASEGT. The CDR3 consists of 14 residues. The CDR3 nucleotides read TGTGCCAGCAGTGAAGGAGCACAGGGCTACGAGCAGTACTTC. This sequence encodes CASSEGAQGYEQYF.

The sample holds one count of this clone. V usage is TRBV27 and J usage is TRBJ1-1; D is uncertain. This CDR3 contains 13 residues. Looked up from germline, CDR1 is MNHEY and CDR2 is SMNVEV (reference sequence). With 1 base removed from V and 3 bases from J, the gap between germline ends came to 6 bases. The CDR3 DNA sequence: TGTGCCAGCAGTTTATTTCAGCACACTGAAGCTTTCTTT. Protein: CASSLFQHTEAFF.

This clone was observed a single time. The V call is TRBV5-1, the J call TRBJ2-7; 7 bases map to TRBD2. Germline V lookup: CDR1 SGHRS, CDR2 YFSETQ. The CDR3 covers 15 residues. V dropped 0 bases and J dropped 7; count of bases not matched to a gene: 10. The CDR3 loop reads CASSLEGGEVGEQYF. The CDR3 region has the DNA TGCGCCAGCAGCTTGGAGGGAGGGGAGGTCGGGGAGCAGTACTTC.